Presented here are 29 T cell receptor beta chains from one specimen sequenced in a study of blood T cell repertoires in COVID-19. Generated by immunoSEQ multiplex PCR, the TCRdb table keeps only in-frame clones and is missing some. This sample has 300,000 to 350,000 clones, with 80% to 90% found just once. Source material: peripheral blood. Source of these receptors: a man aged 25 to 40 with COVID-19, enrolled during active disease.

The chain joins TRBV6-5 to TRBJ1-1; TRBD1 is a possible D gene (5 bases). Germline CDR1 and CDR2: MNHEY and SVGAGI. Trimming took 2 bases from V and 1 from J, leaving 5 bases between them. This CDR3 has 13 amino acids. As DNA, the CDR3 is TGTGCCAGCAGTTACGACAGGAACACTGAAGCTTTCTTT. Protein sequence: CASSYDRNTEAFF.

The rearrangement joins TRBV7-3 to TRBJ2-1, with 12 nucleotides matching TRBD2. Germline assignment: CDR1 SGHTA and CDR2 FQGTGA. This CDR3 contains 17 residues. Trimming at V came to 3 bases and at J to 1 base, leaving 4 bases not matched to a gene. The CDR3 loop reads CASSFGLAGTSYNEQFF. The DNA of the CDR3 is TGTGCCAGCAGCTTCGGACTAGCGGGGACATCCTACAATGAGCAGTTCTTC.

The chain carries TRBV19 and TRBJ2-7; possible D gene TRBD1, 5 bases. There are 14 residues in the CDR3. The germline gives CDR1 LNHDA, CDR2 SQIVND (reference sequence). The germline V and J ends were trimmed by 1 base and 5 bases, with 12 bases remaining between them. The chain's CDR3 is CASSIGTSMDEQYF. The DNA of the CDR3 is TGTGCCAGTAGTATAGGGACATCCATGGACGAGCAGTACTTC.

This clone occurred a few times. The V call is TRBV2, the J call TRBJ1-6; 9 positions match TRBD1. The CDR3 consists of 16 residues. In germline, CDR1 is SNHLY, CDR2 FYNNEI. Losses at the gene ends were 6 bases for V and 1 base for J; bases not matched to a gene: 4. CDR3 sequence (DNA): TGTGCCAGCAGAAGGGACAGGGTATCCTATAATTCACCCCTCCACTTT. Translating it yields CASRRDRVSYNSPLHF.

The rearrangement joins TRBV28 to TRBJ1-4; D not resolved. The V end was cut by 8 bases, the J end by 0 bases, with 10 bases between. Germline CDR1 and CDR2: MDHEN and SYDVKM. The CDR3 is 14 residues long. The CDR3 protein is CASASGATNEKLFF. DNA for the CDR3: TGTGCCAGCGCTTCCGGTGCAACTAATGAAAAACTGTTTTTT.

The CDR3 coding sequence is TGTGCCAGCAGTGACCCAGGGACCTACAATGAGCAGTTCTTC. Translated, it gives CASSDPGTYNEQFF. The genes are TRBV2 and TRBJ2-1; D may be TRBD1 (5 bases). CDR3 length: 14 amino acids. The germline V gene encodes CDR1 SNHLY and CDR2 FYNNEI. Between the trimmed V and J ends, which lost 3 bases and 2 bases, there was a span of 8 bases.

The chain carries TRBV18 and TRBJ2-7; 11 bases line up with TRBD1. Germline V gene lookup returns CDR1 KGHSH and CDR2 LQKENI. V shed 5 bases and J 0 bases; nucleotides not matched to a gene: 6. CDR3 length: 16 amino acids. CDR3: CASSTRTGGNSYEQYF. In DNA, the CDR3 is TGTGCCAGCTCAACCCGGACAGGGGGCAACTCCTACGAGCAGTACTTC. The whole variable domain, filled in from reference TRBV18 and TRBJ2-7, reads NAGVMQNPRHLVRRRGQEARLRCSPMKGHSHVYWYRQLPEEGLKFMVYLQKENIIDESGMPKERFSAEFPKEGPSILRIQQVVRGDSAAYFCASSTRTGGNSYEQYFGPGTRLTVT.

The rearrangement joins TRBV7-8 to TRBJ2-7; a weak D match, TRBD1 (5 bases). Germline CDR1 is SGHVS and CDR2 is FQNEAQ. V was pared by 5 bases and J by 0 bases, with 17 bases between. The CDR3 contains 16 residues. The CDR3: CASSPGAGLSSYEQYF. The CDR3 DNA reads TGTGCCAGCAGCCCAGGCGCAGGGCTTAGCTCCTACGAGCAGTACTTC.

This clone was seen a handful of times. CDR3 in amino acids: CASSLSGTPPSHDEQYF. The CDR3 nucleotides read TGTGCCAGCAGCTTATCCGGGACACCACCCTCTCACGACGAGCAGTACTTC. V gene TRBV7-7 combines with J gene TRBJ2-7; maybe TRBD1 (6 bases). Trimming removed 2 bases at V and 5 bases at J, with 22 bases between. The germline V gene encodes CDR1 SSHAT and CDR2 FNYEAQ (reference sequence). This CDR3 spans 17 amino acids.

This chain links TRBV5-4 with TRBJ2-7, with D possibly matching TRBD1 (5 bases). Trimming stripped 0 bases from V and 0 bases from J, with 13 bases between. The CDR3 runs to 16 residues. Germline V CDR1 and CDR2: SGHNT, YYREEE (reference sequence). The CDR3, as DNA: TGTGCCAGCAGCTTGGGGGGCTCTTTGGGCTCCTACGAGCAGTACTTC. Protein product: CASSLGGSLGSYEQYF.

V and J are TRBV2 and TRBJ2-3, with TRBD2 matching 8 bases. Germline V gene lookup returns CDR1 SNHLY and CDR2 FYNNEI. The CDR3 consists of 14 residues. The ends lost 6 bases at V and 6 bases at J; junction bases unmatched: 8. The CDR3 here is CASRTGGAADTQYF. CDR3 sequence (DNA): TGTGCCAGCAGGACCGGGGGGGCCGCCGATACGCAGTATTTT.

J is TRBJ1-5 and V is TRBV18; TRBD1 agrees at 8 bases. This CDR3 region has 17 residues. V lost 3 bases to trimming and J lost 5 bases; unmatched junction nucleotides: 12. The germline V gene encodes CDR1 KGHSH and CDR2 LQKENI. This CDR3 is CASSPQYGTGRDQPQHF. CDR3 nucleotide sequence: TGTGCCAGCTCACCGCAGTACGGGACAGGTCGGGATCAGCCCCAGCATTTT. The full variable domain, rest sourced from reference TRBV18 and TRBJ1-5, is NAGVMQNPRHLVRRRGQEARLRCSPMKGHSHVYWYRQLPEEGLKFMVYLQKENIIDESGMPKERFSAEFPKEGPSILRIQQVVRGDSAAYFCASSPQYGTGRDQPQHFGDGTRLSIL.

J is TRBJ1-1 and V is TRBV6-5; unclear D gene. Per the germline V gene, CDR1 is MNHEY and CDR2 is SVGAGI. The CDR3 is 14 amino acids. Trimming took 6 bases from V and 2 from J, leaving 13 bases between them. The CDR3 DNA reads TGTGCCAGCAGCCCCTACAGACACAACACTGAAGCTTTCTTT. The encoded protein is CASSPYRHNTEAFF.

V usage is TRBV13 and J usage is TRBJ1-1; no definite D call. Trimming cost V 3 bases and J 5 bases, with 10 bases left between them. The CDR3 runs to 13 residues. The V gene's germline CDR1 is PRHDT and CDR2 FYEKMQ (reference sequence). The CDR3 nucleotides read TGTGCCAGCAGCTTTCGGAGGGATACTGAAGCTTTCTTT. This codes for CASSFRRDTEAFF.

The chain has TRBV20-1 and TRBJ2-1; D not resolved. Germline V gives CDR1 DFQATT, CDR2 SNEGSKA (reference sequence). The CDR3 runs to 11 residues. Trimming removed 1 base at V and 4 bases at J, with 2 bases between. The CDR3 coding sequence is TGCAGTGCTAGAGCGTACAATGAGCAGTTCTTC. Its protein is CSARAYNEQFF.

The chain uses TRBV6-5 and TRBJ2-5; 9 bases agree with TRBD1. With 4 bases clipped from V and 5 bases from J, the junction kept 8 bases outside the gene matches. This CDR3 is built from 15 residues. The V gene's germline CDR1 is MNHEY and CDR2 SVGAGI. DNA for the CDR3: TGTGCCAGCAGTTCCCCCGGGACAGGGTCTGAGACCCAGTACTTC. Protein sequence: CASSSPGTGSETQYF.

The chain has TRBV19 and TRBJ2-1; D is possibly TRBD2 (6 bases). The CDR3 runs to 16 residues. Germline V lookup: CDR1 LNHDA, CDR2 SQIVND (reference sequence). Trimming shortened V by 5 bases and J by 0 bases, and 14 bases separated the two germline ends. The CDR3, as DNA: TGTGCCAGTAGTTCCTTAGGGACTGCCTCCTACAATGAGCAGTTCTTC. Encoded protein: CASSSLGTASYNEQFF. The full variable domain, with the rest looked up from reference TRBV19 and TRBJ2-1, is DGGITQSPKYLFRKEGQNVTLSCEQNLNHDAMYWYRQDPGQGLRLIYYSQIVNDFQKGDIAEGYSVSREKKESFPLTVTSAQKNPTAFYLCASSSLGTASYNEQFFGPGTRLTVL.

V is TRBV28 and J is TRBJ1-2; TRBD1 aligns across 8 bases. CDR3 length: 16 residues. Germline V lookup: CDR1 MDHEN, CDR2 SYDVKM. The V gene end was trimmed by 6 bases and the J gene end by 3 bases; junction bases not matched to a gene: 12. The CDR3 spells CASSYSMDREDYGYTF. In nucleotides, the CDR3 is TGTGCCAGCAGCTATTCAATGGACAGGGAAGACTATGGCTACACCTTC.

This clone appeared a single time. The J gene is TRBJ2-5, the V gene TRBV27; 8 bases fit TRBD2. Germline CDR1 MNHEY, CDR2 SMNVEV (reference sequence). CDR3 size: 13 residues. CDR3 protein: CAHLSGTEETQYF. The CDR3 DNA is TGTGCTCACCTTAGCGGGACTGAGGAGACCCAGTACTTC.

The chain employs TRBV15 and TRBJ1-2, with 7 nucleotides matching TRBD1. Per germline, CDR1 LNHNV and CDR2 YYDKDF (reference sequence). The CDR3 has 15 residues. V trimming: 1 base; J trimming: 9 bases; junction bases outside the gene matches: 11. In nucleotides, the CDR3 is TGTGCCACCAGCAGAGTCGAGACAGGGCTTACGCGCTACACCTTC. Protein: CATSRVETGLTRYTF.

Of note for this clone: Other DNA sequences of this sample code for an identical CDR3. This chain connects TRBV5-6 to TRBJ2-7, with a weak D call TRBD2 (5 bases). V was shortened by 0 bases and J by 5 bases, with 6 bases between the two germline ends. Germline CDR1 is SGHDT and CDR2 is YYEEEE. This CDR3 is built from 12 residues. In DNA form, the CDR3 reads TGTGCCAGCAGCTTGGGAGGGCACGAGCAGTACTTC. The encoded protein is CASSLGGHEQYF.

This clone was seen just once. The V and J genes are TRBV19 and TRBJ2-1; 7 nucleotides match TRBD1. Germline CDR1 LNHDA, CDR2 SQIVND (reference sequence). V shed 5 bases, J shed 2 bases, and the junction held 6 bases outside the gene matches. CDR3 length: 15 residues. CDR3 bases: TGTGCCAGTAGTCCCACAGGGGCGCCCTACAATGAGCAGTTCTTC. Amino acids: CASSPTGAPYNEQFF.

This clone was recorded a few times. The chain has TRBV7-2 and TRBJ2-7; 9 bases align to TRBD2. V shed 2 bases, J shed 4 bases, and the junction held 15 bases outside the gene matches. Germline CDR1 reads SGHTA; CDR2 reads FQGNSA. The CDR3 runs to 18 residues. In nucleotides, the CDR3 is TGTGCCAGCAGCTTACCCTCGCCTTCTAGCGGGAATAGATACGAGCAGTACTTC. The encoded protein is CASSLPSPSSGNRYEQYF.

The rearrangement links TRBV11-2 to TRBJ1-2, with TRBD1 as a possible D gene (6 bases). V lost 0 bases to trimming and J lost 8 bases, with 16 bases between them. Germline assignment: CDR1 SGHAT and CDR2 FQNNGV. CDR3 size: 15 residues. The CDR3 is CASSLDGGGLLGYTF. In DNA, the CDR3 is TGTGCCAGCAGCTTAGATGGGGGCGGCCTCCTGGGCTACACCTTC.

The count of this clone is one. The V and J genes are TRBV24-1 and TRBJ2-7, with TRBD1 identical over 9 bases. The CDR3 has 14 amino acids. Germline V CDR1 and CDR2: KGHDR, SFDVKD. The ends lost 6 bases at V and 6 bases at J; junction bases unmatched: 8. The CDR3 loop is CATSPGQGLGEQYF. The CDR3 DNA reads as TGTGCCACCAGTCCGGGACAGGGACTCGGCGAGCAGTACTTC.

This chain uses TRBV15 with TRBJ2-3, with D possibly matching TRBD1 (5 bases). This CDR3 is built from 16 residues. The germline V and J ends were trimmed by 2 bases and 2 bases, with 14 bases remaining between them. The V gene's germline CDR1 is LNHNV and CDR2 YYDKDF (reference sequence). CDR3 bases: TGTGCCACCAGCAGATCCTTTCGACAGCACACAGATACGCAGTATTTT. Residues: CATSRSFRQHTDTQYF.

The genes are TRBV1 and TRBJ2-5; TRBD2, the table's D call, lacks a check against the DNA. TRBV1 is noted as a pseudogene. The CDR3 length is 17 residues. CDR3 bases: TGCACCACCACCCCCGGGACTAGCGGGGGATCAACAGAGACCCAGTACTTC. It encodes CTTTPGTSGGSTETQYF.

The V and J genes are TRBV15 and TRBJ2-7, with a possible D match to TRBD1 (5 bases). Germline V gives CDR1 LNHNV, CDR2 YYDKDF (reference sequence). V lost 0 bases to trimming and J lost 9 bases, with 12 bases between them. This CDR3 spans 13 amino acids. The CDR3 reads CATSRDGANGQYF. Here the CDR3 DNA reads TGTGCCACCAGCAGAGATGGGGCGAACGGGCAGTACTTC.

The gene calls are TRBV6-5 and TRBJ1-1; a possible D gene is TRBD1 (6 bases). There are 14 residues in the CDR3. The germline gives CDR1 MNHEY, CDR2 SVGAGI. Trimming took off 0 bases at V and 4 bases at J, with 9 bases between the two ends. The CDR3 protein is CASSYSGTSTEAFF. For the CDR3, the DNA is TGTGCCAGCAGTTACTCGGGGACATCCACTGAAGCTTTCTTT.